A selection of T cell receptor beta chains follows, all from one sample in a study of cytomegalovirus exposure and HLA in healthy donors. Here immunoSEQ multiplex PCR was the method, and the copy in TCRdb shows in-frame clones only, minus some. The table shows some 99,000 clones, with under 80% occurring only once. The sequencing input was PBMCs. These TCRs come from a middle-aged man in good health and CMV-seronegative. CDR3s include the opening cysteine and the closing phenylalanine or tryptophan. The D gene is left open where the match is weak. Clone size is given for some rows only: seen once, a few or many times, or a class if the clone is expanded.

cdr3_aa: CASSQASGRALSTDTQYF; cdr3_nt: TGCGCCAGCAGCCAAGCCAGCGGGAGGGCCCTTAGCACAGATACGCAGTATTTT; j_call: TRBJ2-3; v_call: TRBV4-1; clone_size: few; d_call: TRBD2
cdr3_aa: CASSLTGYEQYF; cdr3_nt: TGTGCCAGCAGCCTCACAGGATACGAGCAGTACTTC; j_call: TRBJ2-7; v_call: TRBV5-4; clone_size: -; d_call: -
cdr3_aa: CASRPKGQSNYGYTF; cdr3_nt: TGTGCCAGCAGACCGAAGGGACAGTCTAACTATGGCTACACCTTC; j_call: TRBJ1-2; v_call: TRBV7-3; clone_size: -; d_call: TRBD1
cdr3_aa: CASSGSGASLGYEQYF; cdr3_nt: TGTGCCAGCAGCGGCTCAGGGGCTAGCCTCGGCTACGAGCAGTACTTC; j_call: TRBJ2-7; v_call: TRBV27; clone_size: -; d_call: -
cdr3_aa: CASSYSRDFAEAFF; cdr3_nt: TGTGCCAGCAGTTACTCGAGAGACTTCGCTGAAGCTTTCTTT; j_call: TRBJ1-1; v_call: TRBV6-6; clone_size: few; d_call: -
cdr3_aa: CASSYGQYDYEQYF; cdr3_nt: TGTGCCAGCAGTTACGGACAGTACGACTACGAGCAGTACTTC; j_call: TRBJ2-7; v_call: TRBV6-5; clone_size: few; d_call: -
cdr3_aa: CSVEGKSGGTNGYTF; cdr3_nt: TGCAGCGTTGAAGGGAAGTCGGGAGGGACGAATGGCTACACCTTC; j_call: TRBJ1-2; v_call: TRBV29-1; clone_size: -; d_call: -
cdr3_aa: CSVEARGGIYNEQFF; cdr3_nt: TGCAGCGTTGAAGCTCGTGGCGGGATATACAATGAGCAGTTCTTC; j_call: TRBJ2-1; v_call: TRBV29-1; clone_size: -; d_call: -
cdr3_aa: CASSQEGRTPLGETQYF; cdr3_nt: TGCGCCAGCAGCCAAGAAGGTCGGACACCCTTGGGGGAGACCCAGTACTTC; j_call: TRBJ2-5; v_call: TRBV4-3; clone_size: -; d_call: -
cdr3_aa: CASSVENSGRLEQYF; cdr3_nt: TGTGCCAGCAGCGTAGAGAATAGCGGGAGGCTCGAGCAGTACTTC; j_call: TRBJ2-7; v_call: TRBV9; clone_size: -; d_call: TRBD2
cdr3_aa: CASSLAWGGMNTEAFF; cdr3_nt: TGTGCCAGCAGCTTAGCCTGGGGGGGGATGAACACTGAAGCTTTCTTT; j_call: TRBJ1-1; v_call: TRBV11-2; clone_size: -; d_call: -
cdr3_aa: CASSLTGRNTGELFF; cdr3_nt: TGTGCCAGCAGCCTAACAGGGAGGAACACCGGGGAGCTGTTTTTT; j_call: TRBJ2-2; v_call: TRBV7-6; clone_size: -; d_call: -
cdr3_aa: CASSTLGHLYTF; cdr3_nt: TGTGCCAGCAGCACCCTGGGGCACCTCTACACCTTC; j_call: TRBJ1-2; v_call: TRBV5-6; clone_size: -; d_call: -
cdr3_aa: CASSLALDSYSGNTIYF; cdr3_nt: TGTGCCAGCAGCTTGGCTTTGGACAGCTACTCTGGAAACACCATATATTTT; j_call: TRBJ1-3; v_call: TRBV5-8; clone_size: -; d_call: -
cdr3_aa: CASSFGTHEQFF; cdr3_nt: TGTGCCAGCAGCTTCGGGACTCATGAGCAGTTCTTC; j_call: TRBJ2-1; v_call: TRBV7-2; clone_size: few; d_call: -
cdr3_aa: CASSSGTSGGASYNEQFF; cdr3_nt: TGTGCCAGCAGCTCGGGGACTAGCGGGGGGGCGTCCTACAATGAGCAGTTCTTC; j_call: TRBJ2-1; v_call: TRBV7-9; clone_size: -; d_call: TRBD2
cdr3_aa: CASSLNSVHEKLFF; cdr3_nt: TGTGCCAGCAGCTTAAATTCGGTCCATGAAAAACTGTTTTTT; j_call: TRBJ1-4; v_call: TRBV11-2; clone_size: -; d_call: -
cdr3_aa: CASSLGPQETQYF; cdr3_nt: TGCGCCAGCAGCCTTGGGCCCCAAGAGACCCAGTACTTC; j_call: TRBJ2-5; v_call: TRBV4-1; clone_size: once; d_call: -
cdr3_aa: CASSLGEDTQYF; cdr3_nt: TGTGCCAGCAGCCTCGGTGAGGATACGCAGTATTTT; j_call: TRBJ2-3; v_call: TRBV7-8; clone_size: -; d_call: -
cdr3_aa: CRGGRDTEAFF; cdr3_nt: TGCAGGGGGGGGAGGGACACTGAAGCTTTCTTT; j_call: TRBJ1-1; v_call: TRBV20-1; clone_size: -; d_call: -
cdr3_aa: CAISPGQGGTEAFF; cdr3_nt: TGTGCCATCAGTCCGGGACAGGGGGGGACTGAAGCTTTCTTT; j_call: TRBJ1-1; v_call: TRBV10-3; clone_size: -; d_call: TRBD1
cdr3_aa: CASSPRDRGTEAFF; cdr3_nt: TGCGCCAGCAGCCCTAGGGACAGGGGAACTGAAGCTTTCTTT; j_call: TRBJ1-1; v_call: TRBV4-3; clone_size: -; d_call: TRBD1
cdr3_aa: CASSPTGSGEQYF; cdr3_nt: TGTGCCAGCAGCCCGACAGGATCAGGGGAGCAGTACTTC; j_call: TRBJ2-7; v_call: TRBV6-5; clone_size: few; d_call: -
cdr3_aa: CASSKELAGGLNEQFF; cdr3_nt: TGTGCCAGCAGCAAAGAGCTAGCGGGAGGCTTAAATGAGCAGTTCTTC; j_call: TRBJ2-1; v_call: TRBV9; clone_size: -; d_call: TRBD2
cdr3_aa: CASSLEGEGNKYF; cdr3_nt: TGTGCCAGCAGCTTAGAGGGGGAGGGGAACAAGTACTTC; j_call: TRBJ2-5; v_call: TRBV7-9; clone_size: -; d_call: -
cdr3_aa: CASSEGQGESEAFF; cdr3_nt: TGTGCCAGCAGTGAAGGACAGGGGGAATCTGAAGCTTTCTTT; j_call: TRBJ1-1; v_call: TRBV6-1; clone_size: -; d_call: TRBD1
cdr3_aa: CASSYSRQGAPYEQYF; cdr3_nt: TGTGCCAGCAGTTACTCGAGGCAGGGGGCCCCCTACGAGCAGTACTTC; j_call: TRBJ2-7; v_call: TRBV6-5; clone_size: -; d_call: TRBD1
cdr3_aa: CASSQAIYSNQPQHF; cdr3_nt: TGTGCCAGCAGTCAGGCGATTTATAGCAATCAGCCCCAGCATTTT; j_call: TRBJ1-5; v_call: TRBV6-5; clone_size: -; d_call: -
cdr3_aa: CASSYPSGDNEQFF; cdr3_nt: TGTGCCAGCAGTTACCCTAGCGGGGACAATGAGCAGTTCTTC; j_call: TRBJ2-1; v_call: TRBV6-6; clone_size: few; d_call: TRBD2
cdr3_aa: CASSLDSRNEKLFF; cdr3_nt: TGTGCCAGCAGCTTAGATAGCAGAAATGAAAAACTGTTTTTT; j_call: TRBJ1-4; v_call: TRBV7-2; clone_size: -; d_call: -
cdr3_aa: CASSLTGVRGTQYF; cdr3_nt: TGTGCCAGCAGCCTCACAGGGGTTCGCGGTACGCAGTATTTT; j_call: TRBJ2-3; v_call: TRBV7-3; clone_size: -; d_call: TRBD1
cdr3_aa: CASSLTRLDNEQFF; cdr3_nt: TGTGCCAGCAGTTTGACTCGGCTCGACAATGAGCAGTTCTTC; j_call: TRBJ2-1; v_call: TRBV28; clone_size: few; d_call: -
cdr3_aa: CASRIWTNSGELFF; cdr3_nt: TGTGCCAGCAGGATTTGGACAAATTCCGGGGAGCTGTTTTTT; j_call: TRBJ2-2; v_call: TRBV2; clone_size: -; d_call: -
cdr3_aa: CASSPGQGSNTEAFF; cdr3_nt: TGTGCCAGCAGCCCGGGACAGGGATCGAACACTGAAGCTTTCTTT; j_call: TRBJ1-1; v_call: TRBV4-2; clone_size: -; d_call: TRBD1
cdr3_aa: CASRASGRSSTDTQYF; cdr3_nt: TGCGCCAGCCGGGCTAGCGGGCGATCGAGCACAGATACGCAGTATTTT; j_call: TRBJ2-3; v_call: TRBV5-1; clone_size: few; d_call: TRBD2
cdr3_aa: CASSLGTSGFYEQYF; cdr3_nt: TGTGCCAGTAGTTTAGGGACTAGCGGGTTCTACGAGCAGTACTTC; j_call: TRBJ2-7; v_call: TRBV19; clone_size: -; d_call: TRBD2
cdr3_aa: CASSLEGSRNEQFF; cdr3_nt: TGTGCCAGCAGCTTAGAGGGGTCACGCAATGAGCAGTTCTTC; j_call: TRBJ2-1; v_call: TRBV7-9; clone_size: -; d_call: -
cdr3_aa: CASRFPGGTDTQYF; cdr3_nt: TGTGCCAGCAGGTTCCCAGGGGGCACAGATACGCAGTATTTT; j_call: TRBJ2-3; v_call: TRBV28; clone_size: few; d_call: -